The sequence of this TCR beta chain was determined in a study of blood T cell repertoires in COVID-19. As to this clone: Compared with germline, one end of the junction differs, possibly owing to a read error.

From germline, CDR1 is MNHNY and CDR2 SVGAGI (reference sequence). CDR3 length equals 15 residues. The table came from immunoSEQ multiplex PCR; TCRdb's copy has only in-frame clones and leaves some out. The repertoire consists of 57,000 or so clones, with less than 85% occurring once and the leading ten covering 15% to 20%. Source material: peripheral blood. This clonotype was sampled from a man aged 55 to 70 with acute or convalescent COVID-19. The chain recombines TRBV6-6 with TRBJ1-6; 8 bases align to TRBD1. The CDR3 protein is CASKTGETYYSPLHF. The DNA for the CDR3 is TGTGCCAGCAAGACAGGGGAGACCTATTATTCACCCCTCCACTTT.